The 3 T cell receptor beta chains in this list originate from one sample, sequenced in a study of cytomegalovirus exposure and HLA in healthy donors. Both 60 Vbeta primers and 13 Jbeta primers went into the PCR. The protocol was immunoSEQ multiplex PCR, while the TCRdb copy is restricted to in-frame clones and leaves out a portion. This table has approximately 120,000 clones, under 85% appearing once. Input material: PBMCs. Receptor source: a man aged 35-49 years in good health and CMV-seronegative.

The chain couples TRBV7-9 to TRBJ2-2; unclear D gene. This CDR3 region has 12 residues. V lost 1 base and J 8 bases, leaving 5 bases between the germline ends. The germline V gene encodes CDR1 SEHNR and CDR2 FQNEAQ (reference sequence). The CDR3 region has the DNA TGTGCCAGCAGCTTAGAACAGGGGGAGCTGTTTTTT. It codes for CASSLEQGELFF. Full variable domain (missing parts from reference TRBV7-9 and TRBJ2-2): DTGVSQNPRHKITKRGQNVTFRCDPISEHNRLYWYRQTLGQGPEFLTYFQNEAQLEKSRLLSDRFSAERPKGSFSTLEIQRTEQGDSAMYLCASSLEQGELFFGEGSRLTVL.

This clone turned up a few times. The genes are TRBV10-3 and TRBJ2-6; 7 bases match TRBD1. V was clipped by 10 bases and J by 0 bases; unmatched bases: 6. The CDR3 is made up of 15 amino acids. Germline V gene data show CDR1 as ENHRY and CDR2 as SYGVKD. CDR3 bases: TGTGCCACGGAGACAGGGATCTCTGGGGCCAACGTCCTGACTTTC. Translation: CATETGISGANVLTF.

The CDR3 DNA is TGTGCCAGCAGCCGGGGGACTAGCGGGGGGCTCAATGAGCAGTTCTTC. Amino acid sequence: CASSRGTSGGLNEQFF. The gene calls are TRBV11-2 and TRBJ2-1, with 15 positions matching TRBD2. The CDR3 spans 16 residues. The germline CDR1 and CDR2 sequences are SGHAT and FQNNGV. V gave up 5 bases and J gave up 6 bases; unmatched junction bases: 5.